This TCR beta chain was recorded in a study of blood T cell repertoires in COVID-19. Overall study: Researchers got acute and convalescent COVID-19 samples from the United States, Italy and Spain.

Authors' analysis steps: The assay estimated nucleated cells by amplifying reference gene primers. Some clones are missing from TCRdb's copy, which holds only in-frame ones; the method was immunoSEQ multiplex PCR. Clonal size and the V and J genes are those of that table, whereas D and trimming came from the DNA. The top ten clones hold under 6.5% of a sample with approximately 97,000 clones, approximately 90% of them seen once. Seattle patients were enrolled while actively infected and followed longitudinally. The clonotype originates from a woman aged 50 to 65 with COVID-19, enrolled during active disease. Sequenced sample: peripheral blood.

Here the CDR3 DNA reads TGTGCCAGCAGCCACCACGACAGGGGGCGCGGGATCAACACTGAAGCTTTCTTT. Protein product: CASSHHDRGRGINTEAFF. The rearrangement links TRBV14 to TRBJ1-1, with 10 nucleotides matching TRBD1. V lost 3 bases and J lost 2; bases outside the gene matches: 12. The germline V gene has CDR1 SGHDN and CDR2 FVKESK. This CDR3 contains 18 residues.